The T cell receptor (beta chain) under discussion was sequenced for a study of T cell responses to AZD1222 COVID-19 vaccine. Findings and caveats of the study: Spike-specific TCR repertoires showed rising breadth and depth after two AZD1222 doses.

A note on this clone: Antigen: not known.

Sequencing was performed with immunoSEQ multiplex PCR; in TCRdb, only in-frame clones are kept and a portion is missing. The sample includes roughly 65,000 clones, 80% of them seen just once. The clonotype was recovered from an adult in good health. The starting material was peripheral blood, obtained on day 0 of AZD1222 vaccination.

This CDR3 is CATSRLGTLNEKLFF. The CDR3 DNA reads TGTGCCACCAGCAGACTCGGGACCCTTAATGAAAAACTGTTTTTT. The rearrangement links TRBV15 to TRBJ1-4, with D maybe TRBD1 (5 bases). The CDR3 has 15 residues. Germline V lookup: CDR1 LNHNV, CDR2 YYDKDF (reference sequence). Deletions cut 2 bases from V and 4 bases from J, with 11 bases between. The full variable domain, its missing parts supplied by reference TRBV15 and TRBJ1-4, is DAMVIQNPRYQVTQFGKPVTLSCSQTLNHNVMYWYQQKSSQAPKLLFHYYDKDFNNEADTPDNFQSRRPNTSFCFLDIRSPGLGDTAMYLCATSRLGTLNEKLFFGSGTQLSVL.